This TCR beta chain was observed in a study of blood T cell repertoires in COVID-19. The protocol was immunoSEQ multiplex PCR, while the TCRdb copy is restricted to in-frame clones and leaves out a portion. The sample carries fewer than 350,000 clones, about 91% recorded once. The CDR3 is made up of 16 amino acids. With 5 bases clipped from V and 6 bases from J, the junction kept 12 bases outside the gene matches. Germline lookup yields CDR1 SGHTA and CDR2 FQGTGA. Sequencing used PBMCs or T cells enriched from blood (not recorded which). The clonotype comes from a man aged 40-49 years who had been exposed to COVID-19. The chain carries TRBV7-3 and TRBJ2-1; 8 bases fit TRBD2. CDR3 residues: CASSPSAVAGTNEQFF. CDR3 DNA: TGTGCCAGCAGCCCCAGCGCGGTAGCGGGAACCAATGAGCAGTTCTTC.